The entry below describes one T cell receptor (beta chain). Its target is not known. CD8 cells classed as naive were CD45RO-negative and positively selected for CCR7, excluding terminally differentiated effector memory CD45RA+ cells. The data are from a study of shared clonotypes between healthy human individuals. Germline assignment: CDR1 SEHNR and CDR2 FQNEAQ (reference sequence). The CDR3 loop spans 15 amino acids. Trimming took off 0 bases at V and 6 bases at J, with 15 bases between the two ends. Data came from immunoSEQ multiplex PCR; TCRdb stores just in-frame clones and leaves some out. This sample has about 700,000 clones, with 92% found just once. Study-wide findings and caveats: When naive CD4 clonotypes were compared across a few donors, about 4.9% were shared.

This clonotype was obtained from a man under 40 in good health. This rearrangement joins TRBV7-9 to TRBJ2-7; D possibly corresponds to TRBD1 (6 bases). The material sequenced was naive CD8+ T cells sorted from blood. CDR3 nucleotide sequence: TGTGCCAGCAGCTTAGCGTGGGACAATAGGGTCGAGCAGTACTTC. This encodes CASSLAWDNRVEQYF.